Below are 12 T cell receptor beta chains sequenced from a single sample in a study of cytomegalovirus exposure and HLA in healthy donors. The study ran its PCR with 60 Vbeta and 13 Jbeta primers. Libraries were prepared by immunoSEQ multiplex PCR; TCRdb keeps only in-frame clonotypes and omits some of them. The table includes roughly 80,000 clones, 75% to 85% detected once. The sample consisted of PBMCs. The source is a woman aged 25 to 39 in good health and CMV-seronegative.

The V and J genes are TRBV18 and TRBJ2-1; 7 bases are a match to TRBD2. Germline V CDR1 and CDR2: KGHSH, LQKENI. V shed 3 bases, J shed 10 bases, and the junction held 15 bases outside the gene matches. The CDR3 is 16 amino acids. CDR3 sequence reads: CASSPSLAVHGGEQFF. The CDR3 DNA reads TGTGCCAGCTCACCGAGCCTAGCGGTACACGGTGGAGAGCAGTTCTTC.

CDR3 region: CASSPGGVEPLHF. The CDR3 DNA sequence: TGTGCCAGCAGCCCGGGGGGAGTCGAACCCCTCCACTTT. The chain joins TRBV7-3 to TRBJ1-6; perhaps TRBD1 as D (5 bases). Germline lookup yields CDR1 SGHTA and CDR2 FQGTGA. Trimming took 5 bases from V and 12 from J, leaving 14 bases between them. The CDR3 extends over 13 amino acids. Full variable domain (remainder filled in from reference TRBV7-3 and TRBJ1-6): GAGVSQTPSNKVTEKGKYVELRCDPISGHTALYWYRQSLGQGPEFLIYFQGTGAADDSGLPNDRFFAVRPEGSVSTLKIQRTERGDSAVYLCASSPGGVEPLHFGNGTRLTVT.

In this sample, this clone turned up once. The genes are TRBV11-3 and TRBJ2-1; D is ambiguous. Looked up from germline, CDR1 is SGHNT and CDR2 is YENEEA. This CDR3 is built from 15 residues. V was cut by 1 base and J by 8 bases, with 15 bases left in between. CDR3 sequence (DNA): TGTGCCAGCAGCTTAGGAGTCTCGGTGTCCGATGAGCAGTTCTTC. Protein sequence: CASSLGVSVSDEQFF.

V usage is TRBV7-9 and J usage is TRBJ1-5; the D is unclear. The V gene's germline CDR1 is SEHNR and CDR2 FQNEAQ (reference sequence). V gave up 1 base and J gave up 4 bases, with 23 bases separating them. This CDR3 is 19 amino acids long. CDR3 sequence: CASSLDNTRARRTNQPQHF. The CDR3 DNA reads as TGTGCCAGCAGCTTAGATAACACCCGGGCCCGGAGGACGAATCAGCCCCAGCATTTT.

V usage is TRBV9 and J usage is TRBJ2-4; D call uncertain. Germline CDR1 and CDR2: SGDLS and YYNGEE. This CDR3 contains 16 residues. With 0 bases removed from V and 3 bases from J, the gap between germline ends came to 13 bases. CDR3 in DNA: TGTGCCAGCAGCGTAGGTAGTCCCATAAACAAAAACATTCAGTACTTC. It encodes CASSVGSPINKNIQYF.

The sample holds a few counts of this clone. This chain links TRBV7-9 with TRBJ1-1, with D uncertain. Germline values: CDR1 SEHNR, CDR2 FQNEAQ (reference sequence). The CDR3 length is 14 residues. V lost 6 bases and J lost 4, with 15 bases in between. This CDR3 reads CASRHLGGGTEAFF. Written as DNA, the CDR3 is TGTGCCAGCAGACACCTCGGCGGCGGCACTGAAGCTTTCTTT.

The table lists this clone with a count of one. V gene TRBV7-2 combines with J gene TRBJ2-2; D is possibly TRBD2 (5 bases). CDR1 and CDR2 (germline): SGHTA, FQGNSA. Trimming took 3 bases from V and 6 from J, leaving 5 bases between them. This CDR3 region has 12 residues. The CDR3, as DNA: TGTGCCAGCAGCTTTAGCGCCGGGGAGCTGTTTTTT. Protein product: CASSFSAGELFF.

This clone has just a few counts. The V call is TRBV14, the J call TRBJ1-1; weak D call: TRBD1 (5 bases). Germline CDR1 SGHDN, CDR2 FVKESK. The CDR3 is made up of 16 amino acids. V was pared by 0 bases and J by 0 bases, with 11 bases between. CDR3 coding DNA: TGTGCCAGCAGCCAAGATTTTCCAGGGATGAACACTGAAGCTTTCTTT. Protein product: CASSQDFPGMNTEAFF.

This clone was counted a single time. The genes are TRBV7-9 and TRBJ2-7; maybe TRBD2 (6 bases). The germline gives CDR1 SEHNR, CDR2 FQNEAQ (reference sequence). Trimming shortened V by 5 bases and J by 7 bases, and 27 bases separated the two germline ends. The CDR3 consists of 17 residues. The CDR3 here is CASSDMGWGTALSEQYF. CDR3 in DNA: TGTGCCAGCAGCGATATGGGTTGGGGGACTGCATTAAGTGAGCAGTACTTC.

The chain uses TRBV5-6 and TRBJ2-1, with 12 bases matching TRBD2. CDR1 and CDR2 from the germline V gene are SGHDT and YYEEEE. The CDR3 consists of 16 residues. V shed 4 bases, J shed 7 bases, and the junction held 9 bases outside the gene matches. The CDR3 sequence: CASSPQLAGGRNEQFF. The CDR3 DNA reads TGTGCCAGCAGCCCCCAACTAGCGGGAGGTAGGAATGAGCAGTTCTTC. The complete variable domain, with remaining parts taken from reference TRBV5-6 and TRBJ2-1, reads DAGVTQSPTHLIKTRGQQVTLRCSPKSGHDTVSWYQQALGQGPQFIFQYYEEEERQRGNFPDRFSGHQFPNYSSELNVNALLLGDSALYLCASSPQLAGGRNEQFFGPGTRLTVL.

The table lists this clone with a count of one. This chain links TRBV7-9 with TRBJ2-1; D unresolved. Germline V CDR1 and CDR2: SEHNR, FQNEAQ (reference sequence). The CDR3 runs 13 residues. Trimming removed 1 base at V and 7 bases at J, with 8 bases between. The CDR3 loop is CASSLGRNNEQFF. For the CDR3, the DNA is TGTGCCAGCAGCTTAGGCAGGAATAATGAGCAGTTCTTC.

The gene calls are TRBV7-2 and TRBJ1-3; D unclear. V lost 0 bases, J lost 0 bases, and 6 bases lay in between. The CDR3 extends over 15 amino acids. Germline V CDR1 and CDR2: SGHTA, FQGNSA. The CDR3: CASSLAPNSGNTIYF. The CDR3 DNA sequence: TGTGCCAGCAGCTTAGCTCCAAACTCTGGAAACACCATATATTTT.